This T cell receptor beta chain emerged from a study of T cell repertoires in cytomegalovirus infection. Study background: CMV epitopes in the study were HLA-C-restricted (recently identified) and HLA-B-restricted (well studied).

Points from the study as a whole: CMV carriers having the relevant HLA were flagged by cumulative public TCR beta family frequency. Dominating the ex vivo response were HLA-C-restricted CMV-specific TCR beta clonotypes.

Germline values: CDR1 SGHTA, CDR2 FQGNSA. The CDR3 loop spans 15 amino acids. Trimming pared 5 bases from V and 8 bases from J, leaving 19 bases between. This clonotype was recorded many times. Its specificity is unknown. One entry per CDR3 protein, called by TCRdb with MiXCR from the reads. The repertoire holds some 940,000 distinct CDR3 sequences, with around 30% as singletons. The specimen was cultured CD8+ T cells from PBMCs, collected from culture after CMV antigen stimulation. This sequence was found in a human donor in good health (CMV status not recorded). Some clones in this sample may be carry-over from other donors' samples. The chain employs TRBV7-2 and TRBJ2-1; weak D call: TRBD2 (7 bases). The CDR3 nucleotides are TGTGCCAGCAGCCGGGGAGGGGGGCGTTGGTATGAGCAGTTCTTC. This sequence encodes CASSRGGGRWYEQFF.